These 15 T cell receptor beta chains were all obtained from the same sample, sequenced in a study of T cells in Graves' hyperthyroidism and ophthalmopathy. Regions amplified from RNA transcripts were the TCR beta CDR3 regions. An initial round of RT-PCR targeting the TCR CDR3 relied on the HTBI primer set. Using its own MiXCR run on the multiplex PCR reads, TCRdb lists one record per CDR3 protein. The sample contains around 500,000 distinct CDR3 sequences, 16% of which appear only once. Input material: blood. These receptors were taken from a woman in her 30s with Graves' ophthalmopathy.

This clonotype was detected ten times or more. This chain joins TRBV7-2 and TRBJ2-3; D gene unclear. The CDR3 loop spans 13 amino acids. Germline values: CDR1 SGHTA, CDR2 FQGNSA. Trimming removed 2 bases at V and 7 bases at J, with 10 bases between. This CDR3 is CASSLSVENTQYF. In DNA, the CDR3 is TGTGCCAGCAGCTTATCCGTTGAAAATACGCAGTATTTT.

The sample holds a few counts of this clonotype. The rearrangement joins TRBV29-1 to TRBJ1-1; 7 bases map to TRBD1. CDR1 SQVTM and CDR2 ANQGSEA come from the germline V gene. This CDR3 has 13 amino acids. The V and J ends lost 6 bases and 1 base, in that order; junction bases with no gene match: 5. The CDR3 region has the DNA TGCAGCGTAGGGGACAGAAAGAACACTGAAGCTTTCTTT. This encodes CSVGDRKNTEAFF.

The table lists this clonotype with a few counts. The chain employs TRBV6-1 and TRBJ1-6; D remains ambiguous. Trimming shortened V by 5 bases and J by 9 bases, and 11 bases separated the two germline ends. This CDR3 region has 13 residues. Germline CDR1 is MNHNS and CDR2 is SASEGT. CDR3 DNA: TGTGCCAGCAGTCCTGGACGGCTTTCACCCCTCCACTTT. It codes for CASSPGRLSPLHF.

This clonotype was counted only a few times. The chain joins TRBV20-1 to TRBJ2-2; 9 bases map to TRBD1. J gave up 5 bases and V 0 bases, and 10 bases lay outside the gene matches. Germline loops: CDR1 DFQATT, CDR2 SNEGSKA (reference sequence). The CDR3 is made up of 17 amino acids. The CDR3 is CSARDDGTGLETGELFF. The CDR3 DNA reads as TGCAGTGCTAGAGATGATGGGACAGGGCTCGAGACCGGGGAGCTGTTTTTT.

In this sample, this clonotype turned up a few times. This chain connects TRBV6-5 to TRBJ2-7; D is unresolved. With 0 bases removed from V and 5 bases from J, the gap between germline ends came to 5 bases. The CDR3 contains 12 residues. Germline CDR1 and CDR2: MNHEY and SVGAGI. CDR3 in amino acids: CASSYSMDEQYF. The CDR3 DNA reads TGTGCCAGCAGTTACTCCATGGACGAGCAGTACTTC.

This clonotype was recorded at least ten times. The chain links TRBV11-2 to TRBJ2-1, with TRBD2 identical over 7 bases. In germline, CDR1 is SGHAT, CDR2 FQNNGV. The ends lost 5 bases at V and 5 bases at J; junction bases unmatched: 9. The CDR3 is made up of 15 amino acids. CDR3 in DNA: TGTGCCAGCAGCCCGGGGGGTGGGGGACACAATGAGCAGTTCTTC. This translates into CASSPGGGGHNEQFF.

This clonotype occurred many times. The V gene is TRBV28, the J gene TRBJ1-1; TRBD1 matches 8 bases. Unmatched junction bases numbered 14, after V lost 1 base and J lost 4 bases. Germline V gives CDR1 MDHEN, CDR2 SYDVKM. The CDR3 is made up of 18 amino acids. For the CDR3, the DNA is TGTGCCAGCAGTTTATCCATCCCCTTTGACAGGGGCAGCACTGAAGCTTTCTTT. Translated, it gives CASSLSIPFDRGSTEAFF. Variable domain in full (rest from reference TRBV28 and TRBJ1-1): DVKVTQSSRYLVKRTGEKVFLECVQDMDHENMFWYRQDPGLGLRLIYFSYDVKMKEKGDIPEGYSVSREKKERFSLILESASTNQTSMYLCASSLSIPFDRGSTEAFFGQGTRLTVV.

This clonotype was picked up many times. The V gene is TRBV9, the J gene TRBJ2-7; 8 nucleotides align to TRBD1. Germline lookup yields CDR1 SGDLS and CDR2 YYNGEE. Unmatched junction bases numbered 4, after V lost 0 bases and J lost 5 bases. The CDR3 sequence is 14 residues long. Here the CDR3 DNA reads TGTGCCAGCAGCGTAGAGGACAGGGTCCACGAGCAGTACTTC. Translated, it gives CASSVEDRVHEQYF.

This clonotype was recorded once. The junction differs from germline at one of its ends, possibly a read error. The gene calls are TRBV5-5 and TRBJ2-6; 10 nucleotides line up with TRBD1. The germline V gene has CDR1 SGHKS and CDR2 YYEKEE (reference sequence). The CDR3 runs 20 residues. This CDR3 is CASSPIAGTGVLTGANVLTF. CDR3 coding DNA: TGCGCCAGCAGCCCTATCGCTGGGACAGGGGTCTTAACTGGGGCCAACGTCCTGACTTTC.

This clonotype was observed at least ten times. The CDR3 nucleotides are TGTGCTAGTGGTTCCGGACAGAGCACAGATACGCAGTATTTT. It translates to CASGSGQSTDTQYF. The V gene is TRBV12-5, the J gene TRBJ2-3; D might be TRBD1 (6 bases). There are 14 residues in the CDR3. Germline V lookup: CDR1 LGHNT, CDR2 FRNRAP. Trimming cost V 4 bases and J 0 bases, with 8 bases left between them.

J is TRBJ2-3 and V is TRBV28; TRBD2 agrees at 8 bases. There are 16 residues in the CDR3. Germline assignment: CDR1 MDHEN and CDR2 SYDVKM. After removal of 5 bases from V and 6 bases from J, the junction contained 13 bases not matched to a gene. This CDR3 reads CASSTYSGIELDTQYF. The DNA of the CDR3 is TGTGCCAGCAGTACCTATAGCGGGATCGAGCTGGATACGCAGTATTTT. Together with reference TRBV28 and TRBJ2-3, the CDR3 gives the full variable domain: DVKVTQSSRYLVKRTGEKVFLECVQDMDHENMFWYRQDPGLGLRLIYFSYDVKMKEKGDIPEGYSVSREKKERFSLILESASTNQTSMYLCASSTYSGIELDTQYFGPGTRLTVL.

This clonotype appeared many times. The V call is TRBV14, the J call TRBJ2-3, with 8 bases aligning to TRBD2. After removal of 1 base from V and 2 bases from J, the junction contained 8 bases not matched to a gene. The CDR3 length is 17 residues. Germline values: CDR1 SGHDN, CDR2 FVKESK. CDR3 nucleotides: TGTGCCAGCAGCCAAGGGGATCAGCGGGGGATCACAGATACGCAGTATTTT. Its translation: CASSQGDQRGITDTQYF.

The chain links TRBV29-1 to TRBJ2-5; unclear D gene. The DNA matches TRBJ2-1 better at its end, which makes the J call doubtful. This CDR3 region has 14 residues. Germline values: CDR1 SQVTM, CDR2 ANQGSEA. In nucleotides, the CDR3 is TGCAGCGTTGAAGATGGGTCTTATAAAGAGACCCAGTTCTTC. Translating gives CSVEDGSYKETQFF.

This clonotype was counted a few times. The chain couples TRBV6-1 to TRBJ1-4, with a tentative D call TRBD1 (5 bases). From germline, CDR1 is MNHNS and CDR2 SASEGT. The CDR3 consists of 16 residues. The V end was cut by 3 bases, the J end by 5 bases, with 16 bases between. The DNA for the CDR3 is TGTGCCAGCAGTGAGGCCGGGGGAACGGGAAATGAAAAACTGTTTTTT. Residues: CASSEAGGTGNEKLFF.

This chain joins TRBV5-1 and TRBJ2-1, with 10 bases lining up with TRBD2. V shed 1 base and J 0 bases; nucleotides not matched to a gene: 4. CDR1 and CDR2 (germline): SGHRS, YFSETQ. CDR3 length equals 17 residues. The chain's CDR3 is CASSLSASGSSYNEQFF. Here the CDR3 DNA reads TGCGCCAGCAGCTTGTCGGCTAGCGGGAGCTCCTACAATGAGCAGTTCTTC.